Sequencing of this T cell receptor (beta chain) was carried out in a study of Tregs in tolerant kidney transplant recipients. Study as a whole: Recipient PBMCs carried a CFSE label and met irradiated graft donor PBMCs for approximately six days before FACS sorting. The study, taken as a whole, reports: Biological reproducibility was not directly addressed, but technical replication error appeared minimal.

As for this clone: Its antigen is currently unknown.

Germline V CDR1 and CDR2: SGHTA, FQGNSA. This CDR3 is 15 amino acids long. J was trimmed by 3 bases and V by 4 bases; bases with no gene match: 4. Measured with immunoSEQ multiplex PCR; TCRdb has only the in-frame clones, and not every one. The sample carries about 8,600 clones, more than 40% recorded once. Specimen: CD4+ T cells from blood cultured with allogeneic cells. This sequence joins TRBV7-2 and TRBJ2-2, with 8 bases identical to TRBD2. The TCR was taken from a human donor in good health. In nucleotides, the CDR3 is TGTGCCAGCAGCTCTAGCGGGCCCCACACCGGGGAGCTGTTTTTT. Translated, it gives CASSSSGPHTGELFF.